The sequence of this TCR beta chain was determined in a study of shared clonotypes between healthy human individuals (dated by TCRdb to the early 2020s). For the study in its entirety: The cohort comprised a couple of women and a few men aged 18 to 49 years. Blood TCR repertoires of roughly 5 healthy adults were deeply sequenced to estimate repertoire size and the extent of clonotype sharing between individuals. Between about 0.9 and 8.9 billion PBMCs per donor were obtained by leukapheresis. For each donor, three plates each were used for CD4 naive and CD4 memory, two plates were used for CD8 naive, and one plate was used for CD8 memory. To increase sequencing depth and limit assay-specific biases, TCR repertoire library preparation and sequencing were carried out by different laboratories using diverse techniques.

For the CD8 naive samples, CD45RO-negative cells were positively selected for CCR7, yielding a CD45RA+CCR7+ population from which TemRA cells were excluded. The donors were healthy, HIV-negative adults who had no recently reported acute infections or vaccinations. Only Caucasian adults living in Nashville, Tennessee, USA were represented among the donors. Blood was collected by leukapheresis, and PBMCs were isolated by Ficoll-Histopaque density gradient centrifugation and then cryopreserved in liquid nitrogen vapor phase. Analytical flow cytometry was used to check the purity and quantity of every magnetically sorted T cell population. Genomic DNA was isolated from every sorted fraction and measured by UV absorbance on a Nanodrop 2000c. Looking up the germline V gene (reference sequence) yields CDR1 LNHDA and CDR2 SQIVND. From V the trimming removes 0 bases and from J it removes 2 bases, while the gene matches leave 3 bases of the junction unaccounted for. From the cysteine up to the phenylalanine, the CDR3 has a length of 16 residues. Solely the CDR3 DNA is kept, with 48 bases framed from the first base.

With regard to this clone: Its antigen remains undetermined. Base qualities are not recorded, but no much larger clone differs from it by a single base.

Using the deep immunoSEQ assay, multiplex PCR amplified TCR CDR3 regions from genomic DNA. For each cell subset, the extracted genomic DNA was distributed evenly across all wells of several immunoSEQ 96-well plates, and each plate served as one replicate. For sorted subsets, about 220 ng of genomic DNA, equivalent to some 30,000 T cell genomes, went into each replicate PCR. The purified libraries were quantified using a Qubit 3.0 fluorometer, sized with a Bioanalyzer 2100, and then quantified again using the KAPA Library Quantification kit. Every immunoSEQ 96-well plate was sequenced on a dedicated single-read 150-cycle Illumina NextSeq 550 flow cell. Processing in the source paper ran as follows. The immunoSEQ output contained only junctional sequences without quality scores, so filtering could not match that applied to full-length reads. To assign V/J genes and CDR3, sequences were annotated using PyIR, a Python wrapper for IgBLAST v1.9, with IMGT germline references. Reads were filtered out if the reads had weak V/J assignments (E-value above 1e-6), no CDR3, stop codons, out-of-frame junctions, or ambiguous translated residues. V3J clonotypes were defined as sequences sharing the same inferred V gene, J gene, and CDR3 amino acid sequence. Percentage overlap between repertoires was calculated by dividing the number of shared unique clonotypes by the size of the smaller repertoire. Repertoire richness was assessed with RTK rarefaction, the Chao1 estimator, and Recon v2.1 estimates of unobserved clonotypes. Generation probabilities were computed with OLGA for all TCRbeta clonotypes obtained by the gDNA method from four donors. TCRdb holds this immuneACCESS table with in-frame rearrangements only. Some clones are missing; in checked studies, unresolved V genes explain under half, and the rest has no known cause. The V and J calls and the clone size are those of that table, but D and trimming were determined from the DNA. Here the sample has some 2.1 million clones; about 95% occur a single time. 0.85% to 1.3% of the sample lies in the top ten.

Summary of the overall study and its limitations: Clonotypes shared by all four sorted-subset donors showed higher generation probabilities than non-shared clonotypes. Sampling was restricted to blood, and TCR repertoires in tissue are likely to differ from TCR repertoires in blood. The genetic and exposure-history diversity represented was limited by the small number of donors. Based on pairwise subsampling, the degree of clonotype sharing among donors was expected to be affected by sequencing depth. Estimated clonotype richness was generally larger for naive than for memory subsets. Across a few donors, about 4.5% of naive CD4, roughly 3.4% of naive CD8, roughly 2.3% of memory CD4, and approximately 0.42% of memory CD8 clonotypes were shared. Rarefaction of sorted-subset datasets indicated incomplete sequencing despite the large sequencing depth.

Material for sequencing was naive CD8+ T cells sorted from blood. Reading the label with the study, this specimen's cell subset or site is: CD45RA+CCR7+. The sequence was collected from a man between 18 and 35 years old in good health. The rearranged chain carries TRBV19 and TRBJ2-7; 11 junctional bases match TRBD2. The DNA is TGTGCCAGTAGTATAGATGCGGGACTAGCGGCCTACGAGCAGTACTTC. It is translated as CASSIDAGLAAYEQYF.